The T cell receptor beta chain described here comes from a study of blood T cell repertoires in COVID-19. Study background: Both acute and convalescent COVID-19 samples were obtained from the United States, Italy and Spain.

Here immunoSEQ multiplex PCR was the method, and the copy in TCRdb shows in-frame clones only, minus some. The sample has 350,000 or so clones; around 83% are singletons. Trimming removed 5 bases at V and 2 bases at J, with 9 bases between. Germline-derived CDR1 and CDR2 are SGHTA and FQGTGA. The CDR3 totals 13 residues. The V and J genes are TRBV7-3 and TRBJ2-5; a possible D gene is TRBD1 (5 bases). The sequenced sample consisted of peripheral blood. This sequence originates from a man aged 25-40 years with active or convalescent COVID-19. The CDR3 DNA reads TGTGCCAGCAGCCCAGGGAATCAAGAGACCCAGTACTTC. Protein product: CASSPGNQETQYF.